This TCR beta chain was recorded in a study of shared clonotypes between healthy human individuals. Original data processing: Junction-only sequences without quality scores came from ImmunoSEQ, so filtering differed. Measured with immunoSEQ multiplex PCR; TCRdb has only the in-frame clones, and not every one. V and J calls and clone size come straight from that table; D and trimming were deduced from the DNA. Here the sample spans about 1.4 million clones, around 97% being singletons. Notes on this clone: Its specificity is not known.

Participating donors were healthy, HIV-negative adults free of recent acute infections or vaccinations. A split of CD4+ cells into CD45RA+ naive and CD45RA-negative memory subsets was performed. Study results and caveats: Non-shared clonotypes showed lower generation probabilities than clonotypes common to all four donors.

This clonotype was sampled from a man aged 25 to 40 in good health. Sequenced material: naive CD4+ T cells sorted from blood. Subset described: CD45RA+ positively selected.

Here the CDR3 reads CASSPGLQGAPYNEQFF. The CDR3 DNA reads as TGCGCCAGCAGCCCCGGCCTACAGGGGGCGCCGTACAATGAGCAGTTCTTC. This sequence joins TRBV5-1 and TRBJ2-1; 9 bases are a match to TRBD1. V was clipped by 4 bases and J by 4 bases; unmatched bases: 12. The CDR3 runs to 17 residues. From germline, CDR1 is SGHRS and CDR2 YFSETQ.